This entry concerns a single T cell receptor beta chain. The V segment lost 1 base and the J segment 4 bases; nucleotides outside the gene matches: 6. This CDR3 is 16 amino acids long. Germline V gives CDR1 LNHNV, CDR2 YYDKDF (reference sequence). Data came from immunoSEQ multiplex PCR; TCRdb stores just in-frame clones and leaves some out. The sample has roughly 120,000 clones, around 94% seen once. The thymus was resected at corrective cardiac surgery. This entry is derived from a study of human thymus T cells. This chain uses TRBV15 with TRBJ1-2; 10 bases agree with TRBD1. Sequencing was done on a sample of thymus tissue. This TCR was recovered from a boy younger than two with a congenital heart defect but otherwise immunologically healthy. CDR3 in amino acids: CATSRAGTGDAYGYTF. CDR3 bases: TGTGCCACCAGCAGAGCCGGGACAGGGGACGCCTATGGCTACACCTTC.